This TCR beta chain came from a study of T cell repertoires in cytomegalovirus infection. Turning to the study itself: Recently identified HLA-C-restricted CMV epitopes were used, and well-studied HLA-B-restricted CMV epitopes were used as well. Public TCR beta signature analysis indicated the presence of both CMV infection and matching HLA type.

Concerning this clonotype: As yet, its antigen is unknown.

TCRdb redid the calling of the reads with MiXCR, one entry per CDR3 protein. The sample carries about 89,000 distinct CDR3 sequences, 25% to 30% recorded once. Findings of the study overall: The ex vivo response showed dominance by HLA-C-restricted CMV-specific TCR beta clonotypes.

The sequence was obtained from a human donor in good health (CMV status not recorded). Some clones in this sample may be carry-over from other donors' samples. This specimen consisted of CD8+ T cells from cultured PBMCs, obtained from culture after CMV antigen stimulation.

CDR3 nucleotide sequence: TGTGCCAGCAATCCGGGACAGGGTTCAAACTATGGCTACACCTTC. Its protein is CASNPGQGSNYGYTF. This chain joins TRBV6-1 and TRBJ1-2, with 9 bases identical to TRBD1. J lost 2 bases, V lost 7 bases, and 8 bases had no gene match. The CDR3 extends over 15 amino acids. Germline V gene data show CDR1 as MNHNS and CDR2 as SASEGT.